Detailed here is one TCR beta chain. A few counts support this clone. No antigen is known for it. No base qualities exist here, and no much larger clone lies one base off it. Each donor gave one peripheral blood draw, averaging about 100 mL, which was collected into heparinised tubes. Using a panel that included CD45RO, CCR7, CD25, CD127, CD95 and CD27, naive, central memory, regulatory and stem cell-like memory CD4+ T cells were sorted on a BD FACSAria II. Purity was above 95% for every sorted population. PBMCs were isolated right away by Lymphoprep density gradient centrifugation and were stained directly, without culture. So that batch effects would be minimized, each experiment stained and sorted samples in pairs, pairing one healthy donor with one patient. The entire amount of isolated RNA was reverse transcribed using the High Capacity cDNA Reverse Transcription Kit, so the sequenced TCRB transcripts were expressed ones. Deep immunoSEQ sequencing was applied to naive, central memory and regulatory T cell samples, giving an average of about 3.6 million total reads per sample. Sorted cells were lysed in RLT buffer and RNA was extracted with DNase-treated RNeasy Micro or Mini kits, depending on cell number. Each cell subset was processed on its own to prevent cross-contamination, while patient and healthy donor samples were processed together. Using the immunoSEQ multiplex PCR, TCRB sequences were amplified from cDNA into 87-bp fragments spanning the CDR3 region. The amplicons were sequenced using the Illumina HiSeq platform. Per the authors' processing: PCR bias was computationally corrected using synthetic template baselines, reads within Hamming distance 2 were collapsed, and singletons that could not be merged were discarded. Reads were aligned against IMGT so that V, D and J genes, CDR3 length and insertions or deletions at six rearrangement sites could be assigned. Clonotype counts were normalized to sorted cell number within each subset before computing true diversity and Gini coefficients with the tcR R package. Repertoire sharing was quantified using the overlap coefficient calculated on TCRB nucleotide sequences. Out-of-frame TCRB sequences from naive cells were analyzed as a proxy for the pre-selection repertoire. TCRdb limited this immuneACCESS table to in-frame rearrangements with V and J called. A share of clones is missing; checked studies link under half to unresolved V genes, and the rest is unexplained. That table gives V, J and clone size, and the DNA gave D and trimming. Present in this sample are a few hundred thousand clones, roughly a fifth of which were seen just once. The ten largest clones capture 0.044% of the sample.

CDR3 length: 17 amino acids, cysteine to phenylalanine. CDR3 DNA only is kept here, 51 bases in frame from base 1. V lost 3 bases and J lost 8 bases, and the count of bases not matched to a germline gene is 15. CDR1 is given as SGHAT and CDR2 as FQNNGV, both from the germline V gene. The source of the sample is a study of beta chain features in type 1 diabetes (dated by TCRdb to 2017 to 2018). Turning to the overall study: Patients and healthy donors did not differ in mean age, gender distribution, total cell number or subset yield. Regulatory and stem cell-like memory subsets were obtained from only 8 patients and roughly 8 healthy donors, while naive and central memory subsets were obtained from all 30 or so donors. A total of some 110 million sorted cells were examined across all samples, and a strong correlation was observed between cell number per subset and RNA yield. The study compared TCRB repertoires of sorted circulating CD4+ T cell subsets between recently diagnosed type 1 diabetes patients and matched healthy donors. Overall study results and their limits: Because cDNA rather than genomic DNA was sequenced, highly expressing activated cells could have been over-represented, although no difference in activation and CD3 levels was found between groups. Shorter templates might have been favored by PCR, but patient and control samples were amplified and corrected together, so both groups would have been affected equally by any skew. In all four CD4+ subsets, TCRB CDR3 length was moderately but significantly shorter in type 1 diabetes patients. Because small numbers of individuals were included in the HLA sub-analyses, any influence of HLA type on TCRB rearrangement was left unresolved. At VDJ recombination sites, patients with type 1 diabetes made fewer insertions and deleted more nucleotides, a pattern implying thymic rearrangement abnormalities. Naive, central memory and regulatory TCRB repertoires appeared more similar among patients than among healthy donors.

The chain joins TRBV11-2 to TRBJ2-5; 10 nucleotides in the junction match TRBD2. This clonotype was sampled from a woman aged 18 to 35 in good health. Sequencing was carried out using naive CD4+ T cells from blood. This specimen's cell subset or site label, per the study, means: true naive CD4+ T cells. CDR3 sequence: CASSFGVSGGYRRTQYF. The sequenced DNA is TGTGCCAGCAGCTTCGGCGTTAGCGGGGGGTATAGGCGAACCCAGTACTTC.